This T cell receptor beta chain was identified in a study of T cell responses to AZD1222 COVID-19 vaccine. Study-wide findings and caveats: Clonal diversity was possibly underestimated, and the donors were mostly white British, with more females. The study reported that nearly half of spike-specific TCRs target unmutated variant regions.

Libraries were prepared by immunoSEQ multiplex PCR; TCRdb keeps only in-frame clonotypes and omits some of them. The sample holds 75,000 to 90,000 clones, more than 90% seen once. CDR1 is MDHEN, CDR2 SYDVKM, per germline. The CDR3 totals 12 residues. Trimming left V 5 bases short and J 6 bases short, with 8 bases between. Concerning this clone: Its antigen is unknown.

This sequence joins TRBV28 and TRBJ2-1; D gene uncertain. The TCR originated in an adult who received the AZD1222 COVID-19 vaccine. The material was peripheral blood, obtained 28 days after the second AZD1222 dose. CDR3 nucleotides: TGTGCCAGCAGTGACCGCGTCAATGAGCAGTTCTTC. Translating gives CASSDRVNEQFF.